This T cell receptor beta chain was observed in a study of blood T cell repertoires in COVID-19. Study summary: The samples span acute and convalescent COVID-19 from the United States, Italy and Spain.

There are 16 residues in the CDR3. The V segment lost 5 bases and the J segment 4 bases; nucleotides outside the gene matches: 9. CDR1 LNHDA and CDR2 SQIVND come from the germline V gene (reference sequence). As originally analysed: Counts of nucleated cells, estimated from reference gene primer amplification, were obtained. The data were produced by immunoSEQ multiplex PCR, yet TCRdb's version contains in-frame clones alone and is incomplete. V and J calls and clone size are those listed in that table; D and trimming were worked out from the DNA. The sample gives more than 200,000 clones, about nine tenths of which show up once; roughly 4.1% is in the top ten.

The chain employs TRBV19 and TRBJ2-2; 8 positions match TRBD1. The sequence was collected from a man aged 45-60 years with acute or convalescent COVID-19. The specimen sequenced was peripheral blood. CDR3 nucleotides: TGTGCCAGTAGTCCCTTAGGACAGGGTAGCACCGGGGAGCTGTTTTTT. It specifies CASSPLGQGSTGELFF.